Listed here are 23 T cell receptor beta chains from one sample, sequenced in a study of shared clonotypes between healthy human individuals. Naive CD8 cells were CD45RO-negative, positively selected for CCR7, excluding terminally differentiated effector memory CD45RA+ cells. Assay: immunoSEQ multiplex PCR; the TCRdb copy retains only in-frame clones and omits some. Of hundreds of thousands of clones in the sample, roughly 95% were seen once. The specimen was naive CD8+ T cells sorted from blood. These receptors were taken from a woman aged 25 to 39 in good health.

The gene calls are TRBV7-6 and TRBJ2-5; no clear D. Trimming cost V 2 bases and J 1 base, with 8 bases left between them. The CDR3 runs to 14 residues. Germline V gives CDR1 SGHVS, CDR2 FNYEAQ. In DNA form, the CDR3 reads TGTGCCAGCAGCTTACGAGGATCCCAAGAGACCCAGTACTTC. This translates into CASSLRGSQETQYF.

The rearrangement links TRBV6-4 to TRBJ1-5; D ambiguous. The germline CDR1 and CDR2 sequences are MRHNA and SNTAGT. Trimming pared 3 bases from V and 9 bases from J, leaving 12 bases between. CDR3 length equals 13 residues. CDR3 region: CASSEWGEGPQHF. CDR3 coding DNA: TGTGCCAGCAGTGAATGGGGAGAGGGGCCCCAGCATTTT.

In regard to this clone: Other DNA sequences of this sample code for an identical CDR3. This chain joins TRBV28 and TRBJ2-1; 12 bases are shared with TRBD2. The CDR3 sequence is 14 residues long. Germline V lookup: CDR1 MDHEN, CDR2 SYDVKM. J gave up 9 bases and V 3 bases, and 3 bases lay outside the gene matches. CDR3 DNA: TGTGCCAGCAGTTTCCGACTAGCGGGAGTTGAGCAGTTCTTC. Amino acid sequence: CASSFRLAGVEQFF.

As regards this clone: This specimen includes other DNA sequences encoding the same CDR3. The chain joins TRBV13 to TRBJ2-7; possible D gene TRBD1, 5 bases. Trimming pared 0 bases from V and 1 base from J, leaving 7 bases between. Per germline, CDR1 PRHDT and CDR2 FYEKMQ (reference sequence). The CDR3 covers 14 residues. The CDR3 bases are TGTGCCAGCAGCTTAGGTGGACAATCCTACGAGCAGTACTTC. Protein: CASSLGGQSYEQYF.

The chain uses TRBV19 and TRBJ2-3; 7 bases map to TRBD2. Germline V lookup: CDR1 LNHDA, CDR2 SQIVND (reference sequence). The CDR3 is 12 residues long. The ends lost 6 bases at V and 15 bases at J; junction bases unmatched: 12. The CDR3 sequence: CASRSAGRGPYF. The CDR3 DNA is TGTGCCAGTAGATCAGCGGGACGGGGCCCTTATTTT.

The V call is TRBV19, the J call TRBJ2-1; D may correspond to TRBD1 or TRBD2 (5 bases each). Trimming removed 0 bases at V and 9 bases at J, with 9 bases between. Per germline, CDR1 LNHDA and CDR2 SQIVND (reference sequence). This CDR3 has 13 amino acids. The CDR3: CASSIEQRGEQFF. The CDR3 DNA reads TGTGCCAGTAGTATAGAACAGAGGGGTGAGCAGTTCTTC.

V and J are TRBV7-6 and TRBJ2-1, with D possibly matching TRBD1 (7 bases). Deletions cut 1 base from V and 12 bases from J, with 10 bases between. This CDR3 comprises 12 residues. Germline assignment: CDR1 SGHVS and CDR2 FNYEAQ. CDR3 protein: CASSLGQGGQFF. DNA of the CDR3: TGTGCCAGCAGCTTAGGGCAGGGGGGGCAGTTCTTC.

This clone showed up just once. V usage is TRBV7-9 and J usage is TRBJ1-1; no reliable D call. CDR1 is SEHNR and CDR2 is FQNEAQ in the germline V gene (reference sequence). This CDR3 spans 10 amino acids. The germline V and J ends were trimmed by 5 bases and 5 bases, with 3 bases remaining between them. Here the CDR3 DNA reads TGTGCCAGCAGCAAGACTGAAGCTTTCTTT. As protein: CASSKTEAFF.

The DNA for the CDR3 is TGTGCCAGCAGCACGGGCCAGTTTGAAGCTTTCTTT. It specifies CASSTGQFEAFF. The genes are TRBV5-4 and TRBJ1-1; D not resolved. The CDR3 sequence is 12 residues long. The V gene lost 4 bases and the J gene lost 7 bases, with 11 bases spanning the gap. The V gene's germline CDR1 is SGHNT and CDR2 YYREEE (reference sequence).

This chain uses TRBV9 with TRBJ2-1, with 8 positions matching TRBD1. CDR1 SGDLS and CDR2 YYNGEE come from the germline V gene. Trimming at V came to 0 bases and at J to 5 bases, leaving 10 bases not matched to a gene. The CDR3 spans 17 residues. The CDR3 loop reads CASSVADRVNRDNEQFF. Written as DNA, the CDR3 is TGTGCCAGCAGCGTAGCGGACAGGGTGAATAGGGACAATGAGCAGTTCTTC.

The V and J genes are TRBV29-1 and TRBJ2-7, with 13 bases lining up with TRBD2. The CDR3 has 16 residues. Germline CDR1 is SQVTM and CDR2 is ANQGSEA. Germline trimming cut 0 bases from V and 7 bases from J; bases unmatched to any gene: 9. CDR3 protein: CSVEEGTSGILGEQYF. CDR3 nucleotide sequence: TGCAGCGTTGAAGAGGGGACTAGCGGGATTTTGGGTGAGCAGTACTTC.

The chain has TRBV7-9 and TRBJ2-1; TRBD2 matches 8 bases. The CDR3 has 15 amino acids. J gave up 6 bases and V 7 bases, and 11 bases lay outside the gene matches. Germline CDR1 and CDR2: SEHNR and FQNEAQ (reference sequence). CDR3 residues: CASIPPGGYGNEQFF. CDR3 nucleotides: TGTGCCAGCATCCCCCCGGGGGGGTACGGCAATGAGCAGTTCTTC. The full variable domain, completed using reference TRBV7-9 and TRBJ2-1, is DTGVSQNPRHKITKRGQNVTFRCDPISEHNRLYWYRQTLGQGPEFLTYFQNEAQLEKSRLLSDRFSAERPKGSFSTLEIQRTEQGDSAMYLCASIPPGGYGNEQFFGPGTRLTVL.

This clone was counted a single time. This sequence joins TRBV6-6 and TRBJ2-3; 13 nucleotides match TRBD2. This CDR3 region has 16 residues. The germline CDR1 and CDR2 sequences are MNHNY and SVGAGI (reference sequence). Trimming took 2 bases from V and 5 from J; bases not matched to a gene: 4. The CDR3 DNA follows: TGTGCCAGCAGTTACCGGACTAGCGGGAGTGGAGATACGCAGTATTTT. It encodes CASSYRTSGSGDTQYF.

V gene TRBV7-6 combines with J gene TRBJ1-2, with a possible D match to TRBD1 (6 bases). This CDR3 is 13 amino acids long. The germline V gene encodes CDR1 SGHVS and CDR2 FNYEAQ. The V and J ends lost 4 bases and 8 bases respectively, with 14 bases between them. Here the CDR3 reads CASSSLEGEGYTF. CDR3 DNA: TGTGCCAGCAGCTCACTAGAGGGGGAGGGCTACACCTTC.

J is TRBJ2-3 and V is TRBV27, with a weak D call TRBD1 (5 bases). Trimming cost V 5 bases and J 1 base, with 19 bases left between them. In germline, CDR1 is MNHEY, CDR2 SMNVEV (reference sequence). CDR3 length: 17 residues. CDR3 bases: TGTGCCAGCAGTCTGGAACCCCCGGACACCCGCACAGATACGCAGTATTTT. It encodes CASSLEPPDTRTDTQYF.

This clone was observed a single time. The V and J genes are TRBV27 and TRBJ2-1, with 8 bases aligning to TRBD1. CDR1 is MNHEY, CDR2 SMNVEV, per germline (reference sequence). With V trimmed by 3 bases and J by 7 bases, 8 bases remained unmatched. The CDR3 is made up of 15 amino acids. CDR3 DNA sequence: TGTGCCAGCAGTTTGGGGCAGGGGGCGCGGAATGAGCAGTTCTTC. This translates into CASSLGQGARNEQFF.

The chain has TRBV19 and TRBJ1-1; D is unclear. Germline lookup yields CDR1 LNHDA and CDR2 SQIVND (reference sequence). The CDR3 length is 14 residues. Between the trimmed V and J ends, which lost 3 bases and 0 bases, there was a span of 8 bases. The CDR3 DNA follows: TGTGCCAGTAGTATCGACACGTTGAACACTGAAGCTTTCTTT. It codes for CASSIDTLNTEAFF.

The chain recombines TRBV15 with TRBJ1-4; no firm D call. Trimming removed 3 bases from V and 8 bases from J, with 7 bases in between. Per germline, CDR1 LNHNV and CDR2 YYDKDF (reference sequence). The CDR3 covers 12 residues. CDR3 in DNA: TGTGCCACCAGCAGGGTTGAGGAAAAACTGTTTTTT. Amino acid sequence: CATSRVEEKLFF.

The CDR3 region has the DNA TGTGCCAGCAGTGATTCCCCCACTATTCTGGGGGATGAGCAGTTCTTC. Amino acid sequence: CASSDSPTILGDEQFF. The chain couples TRBV2 to TRBJ2-1, with D possibly called TRBD1 or TRBD2 (5 bases each). The germline CDR1 and CDR2 sequences are SNHLY and FYNNEI. The CDR3 totals 16 residues. The V gene lost 3 bases and the J gene lost 8 bases, with 20 bases spanning the gap.

The chain joins TRBV29-1 to TRBJ2-7; 10 bases agree with TRBD1. Germline V CDR1 and CDR2: SQVTM, ANQGSEA. Losses at the gene ends were 7 bases for V and 6 bases for J; bases not matched to a gene: 9. The CDR3 has 13 amino acids. The CDR3 loop reads CSASGTGEGEQYF. The CDR3, as DNA: TGCAGCGCCTCCGGGACAGGGGAAGGCGAGCAGTACTTC.

The V and J genes are TRBV9 and TRBJ2-1, with 13 bases fitting TRBD2. The CDR3 runs to 15 residues. Looked up from germline, CDR1 is SGDLS and CDR2 is YYNGEE. V was clipped by 0 bases and J by 8 bases; unmatched bases: 2. Written as DNA, the CDR3 is TGTGCCAGCAGCGTAGGGACTAGCGGGAGTGATGAGCAGTTCTTC. Protein product: CASSVGTSGSDEQFF. The full variable domain, with the rest looked up from reference TRBV9 and TRBJ2-1, is DSGVTQTPKHLITATGQRVTLRCSPRSGDLSVYWYQQSLDQGLQFLIQYYNGEERAKGNILERFSAQQFPDLHSELNLSSLELGDSALYFCASSVGTSGSDEQFFGPGTRLTVL.

The chain couples TRBV28 to TRBJ2-3, with 15 bases matching TRBD2. CDR3 length: 17 residues. The ends lost 6 bases at V and 2 bases at J; junction bases unmatched: 6. The germline CDR1 and CDR2 sequences are MDHEN and SYDVKM. The CDR3 is CASSYGTSGRFTDTQYF. For the CDR3, the DNA is TGTGCCAGCAGCTACGGGACTAGCGGGAGGTTCACAGATACGCAGTATTTT. Filled out from reference TRBV28 and TRBJ2-3, the complete variable domain reads DVKVTQSSRYLVKRTGEKVFLECVQDMDHENMFWYRQDPGLGLRLIYFSYDVKMKEKGDIPEGYSVSREKKERFSLILESASTNQTSMYLCASSYGTSGRFTDTQYFGPGTRLTVL.

V is TRBV15 and J is TRBJ2-3; TRBD2 aligns across 7 bases. This CDR3 region has 17 residues. Germline CDR1 is LNHNV and CDR2 is YYDKDF (reference sequence). V trimming: 0 bases; J trimming: 0 bases; junction bases outside the gene matches: 6. For the CDR3, the DNA is TGTGCCACCAGCAGAGATTTACTAGCGTCTAGCACAGATACGCAGTATTTT. It codes for CATSRDLLASSTDTQYF.